Listed here are 15 T cell receptor beta chains from one sample, sequenced in a study of tumor-infiltrating lymphocytes in primary liver carcinoma. With roughly 0.5 ug total RNA as template and a constant-region primer, TCR beta cDNA was made. Libraries covering TCR beta were generated through three nested multiplex PCR rounds (using a slightly modified ARM-PCR). The two initial PCR rounds, 9 to 11 cycles each, used TRBV1-TRBV30 forward and C-beta reverse primers. Each CDR3 protein gets one entry after TCRdb re-called the multiplex PCR reads with MiXCR. The repertoire holds nearly 200,000 distinct CDR3 sequences, with roughly 61% as singletons. Researchers drew blood RNA from unsorted whole blood and extracted germline DNA as well. Sequenced: peripheral blood. The receptors come from a woman in her fifties or sixties with primary liver carcinoma and hepatitis B virus infection.

This clonotype was seen a few times. This chain uses TRBV23-1 with TRBJ1-5, with D tentatively TRBD1 (5 bases). TRBV23-1 is classed as an ORF, of uncertain function. Trimming removed 4 bases from V and 5 bases from J, with 9 bases in between. The CDR3 has 13 amino acids. CDR3 DNA: TGCGCCAGCAGTCCAGGGCCGGATCAGCCCCAGCATTTT. Residues: CASSPGPDQPQHF.

This rearrangement joins TRBV6-2 or TRBV6-3 to TRBJ2-7; TRBD1 agrees at 7 bases. Germline V CDR1 and CDR2: MNHEY, SVGEGT. The CDR3 is 12 residues long. The CDR3 DNA reads TGTACCTGCGCTCCACAGGGGTACGAGCAGTACTTC. Translation: CTCAPQGYEQYF.

This CDR3 is CASSQGGAKNIQYF. The CDR3 DNA follows: TGTGCCAGCAGCCAAGGGGGAGCCAAAAACATTCAGTACTTC. This chain connects TRBV4-2 to TRBJ2-4; no clear D gene. The CDR3 is 14 residues long. From germline, CDR1 is LGHNA and CDR2 YNFKEQ. V lost 1 base to trimming and J lost 0 bases, with 4 bases between them.

The chain employs TRBV28 and TRBJ1-1, with D unclear. V was pared by 5 bases and J by 5 bases, with 18 bases between. This CDR3 region has 15 residues. Germline V gene sequence: CDR1 MDHEN, CDR2 SYDVKM. The CDR3 sequence is CASSLLGHGKTEAFF. The CDR3 bases are TGTGCCAGCAGTCTTTTAGGTCATGGAAAGACTGAAGCTTTCTTT.

On this clonotype itself: A read error may account for a junction end that differs from germline. V usage is TRBV12-3 or TRBV12-4 and J usage is TRBJ1-4; no clear D gene. CDR3 length: 17 residues. The CDR3 spells CVSSFSPTFATNEKLFF. The CDR3 bases are TGTGTCAGCAGTTTTTCACCCACTTTCGCAACTAATGAGAAACTGTTTTTT.

This clonotype was observed at least ten times. The chain recombines TRBV6-1 with TRBJ1-5; no firm D call. The CDR3 runs to 14 residues. Trimming removed 7 bases at V and 0 bases at J, with 10 bases between. In germline, CDR1 is MNHNS, CDR2 SASEGT. For the CDR3, the DNA is TGTGCCAGCAATAAACAGAATAGCAATCAGCCCCAGCATTTT. Translated: CASNKQNSNQPQHF.

This clonotype came up a few times. The chain employs TRBV5-1 and TRBJ2-1; 8 positions agree with TRBD2. CDR1 and CDR2 from the germline V gene are SGHRS and YFSETQ. This CDR3 has 14 amino acids. The J segment lost 4 bases and the V segment lost 4 bases, leaving 4 bases of the junction unmatched. CDR3 protein: CASSGTSIYNEQFF. Written as DNA, the CDR3 is TGCGCCAGCAGCGGGACTAGTATATACAATGAGCAGTTCTTC. Based on the CDR3 plus reference TRBV5-1 and TRBJ2-1, the full variable domain is KAGVTQTPRYLIKTRGQQVTLSCSPISGHRSVSWYQQTPGQGLQFLFEYFSETQRNKGNFPGRFSGRQFSNSRSEMNVSTLELGDSALYLCASSGTSIYNEQFFGPGTRLTVL.

A few counts support this clonotype. The chain is built from TRBV13 and TRBJ1-1; D not certain. Germline V lookup: CDR1 PRHDT, CDR2 FYEKMQ (reference sequence). The germline V and J ends were trimmed by 5 bases and 2 bases, with 21 bases remaining between them. The CDR3 contains 17 residues. The CDR3, as DNA: TGTGCCAGCAGCCCCCCAAGAACCTCGCGACGAAACACTGAAGCTTTCTTT. This codes for CASSPPRTSRRNTEAFF.

There are a few counts of this clonotype. V gene TRBV2 combines with J gene TRBJ1-2, with TRBD1 matching 7 bases. The germline V gene encodes CDR1 SNHLY and CDR2 FYNNEI. V gave up 8 bases and J gave up 6 bases; unmatched junction bases: 9. The CDR3 spans 13 residues. CDR3 protein: CASEDRARDGYTF. CDR3 bases: TGTGCCAGCGAAGACAGGGCCCGCGATGGCTACACCTTC.

A note on this clonotype: The junction departs from the called germline gene at one end, perhaps through a read error. The genes are TRBV6-6 and TRBJ1-6; D remains ambiguous. The CDR3 runs 14 residues. CDR1 is MNHNY, CDR2 SVGAGI, per germline (reference sequence). In DNA, the CDR3 is TGTGCCACGGTCGTAGAGACCAATAATTCACCCCTCCACTTC. It specifies CATVVETNNSPLHF.

The chain couples TRBV19 to TRBJ2-1; 7 bases match TRBD1. This CDR3 spans 15 amino acids. Germline V gene lookup returns CDR1 LNHDA and CDR2 SQIVND (reference sequence). J was trimmed by 3 bases and V by 5 bases; bases with no gene match: 7. The CDR3 sequence is CASSRQGGSYNEQFF. DNA of the CDR3: TGTGCCAGTAGTCGGCAAGGGGGCAGCTACAATGAGCAGTTCTTC.

This clonotype was seen at least ten times. This chain uses TRBV5-5 with TRBJ2-1; D is ambiguous. Trimming left V 2 bases short and J 4 bases short, with 7 bases between. Germline-derived CDR1 and CDR2 are SGHKS and YYEKEE (reference sequence). The CDR3 is made up of 13 amino acids. In nucleotides, the CDR3 is TGTGCCAGCAGCTTTTACGTATACAATGAGCAGTTCTTC. Protein product: CASSFYVYNEQFF. Full variable domain (outside the CDR3, taken from reference TRBV5-5 and TRBJ2-1): DAGVTQSPTHLIKTRGQQVTLRCSPISGHKSVSWYQQVLGQGPQFIFQYYEKEERGRGNFPDRFSARQFPNYSSELNVNALLLGDSALYLCASSFYVYNEQFFGPGTRLTVL.

CDR3 nucleotides: TGTGCCAGCACGCCGGGAGGATCTGGGGCCAACGTCCTGACTTTC. It encodes CASTPGGSGANVLTF. The V and J genes are TRBV28 and TRBJ2-6, with 7 bases fitting TRBD2. The J segment lost 1 base and the V segment lost 7 bases, leaving 4 bases of the junction unmatched. Germline V gene lookup returns CDR1 MDHEN and CDR2 SYDVKM. The CDR3 is 15 amino acids.

This clonotype has at least ten counts. The J gene is TRBJ2-7, the V gene TRBV10-3, with 8 bases identical to TRBD2. CDR1 is ENHRY, CDR2 SYGVKD, per germline. CDR3 size: 16 residues. The V gene end was trimmed by 3 bases and the J gene end by 0 bases; junction bases not matched to a gene: 7. The CDR3 protein is CAISEGPAGDSYEQYF. The DNA for the CDR3 is TGTGCCATCAGTGAAGGGCCAGCGGGAGACTCCTACGAGCAGTACTTC.

This clonotype came up many times. The chain employs TRBV7-9 and TRBJ2-4; TRBD1 or TRBD2 may be the D gene (5 bases each). The V end lost 1 base, the J end lost 8 bases, and 15 bases lay between the germline ends. Germline V gene sequence: CDR1 SEHNR, CDR2 FQNEAQ (reference sequence). The CDR3 runs 15 residues. CDR3 bases: TGTGCCAGCAGCTTAGGGACGGGGCCCCTAGACATTCAGTACTTC. Protein sequence: CASSLGTGPLDIQYF. The whole variable domain, filled in from reference TRBV7-9 and TRBJ2-4, reads DTGVSQNPRHKITKRGQNVTFRCDPISEHNRLYWYRQTLGQGPEFLTYFQNEAQLEKSRLLSDRFSAERPKGSFSTLEIQRTEQGDSAMYLCASSLGTGPLDIQYFGAGTRLSVL.